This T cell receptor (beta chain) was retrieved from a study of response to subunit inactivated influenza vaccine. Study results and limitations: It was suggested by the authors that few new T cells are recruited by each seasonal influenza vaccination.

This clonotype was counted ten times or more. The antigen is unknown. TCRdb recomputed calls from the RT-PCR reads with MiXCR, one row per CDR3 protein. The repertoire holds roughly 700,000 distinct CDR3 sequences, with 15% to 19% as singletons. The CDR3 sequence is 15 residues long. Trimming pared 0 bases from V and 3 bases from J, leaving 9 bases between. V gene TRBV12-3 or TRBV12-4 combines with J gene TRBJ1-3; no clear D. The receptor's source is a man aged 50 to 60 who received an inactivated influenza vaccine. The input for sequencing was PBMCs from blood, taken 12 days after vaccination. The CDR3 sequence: CASSLAGLDGNTIYF. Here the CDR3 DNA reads TGTGCCAGCAGTTTAGCGGGCTTGGATGGAAACACCATATATTTT.